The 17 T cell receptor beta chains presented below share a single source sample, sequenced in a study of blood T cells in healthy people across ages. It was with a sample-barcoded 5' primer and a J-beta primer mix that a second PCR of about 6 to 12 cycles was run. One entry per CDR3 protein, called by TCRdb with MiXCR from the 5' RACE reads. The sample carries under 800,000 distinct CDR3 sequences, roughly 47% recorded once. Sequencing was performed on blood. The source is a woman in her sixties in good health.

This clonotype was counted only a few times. CDR3 sequence: CASSLAGTSGGTEQFF. CDR3 sequence (DNA): TGTGCCAGCAGCCTTGCCGGGACTAGCGGGGGGACGGAGCAGTTCTTC. The gene calls are TRBV7-7 and TRBJ2-1; TRBD2 matches 15 bases. Germline CDR1 is SSHAT and CDR2 is FNYEAQ (reference sequence). Trimming cost V 5 bases and J 10 bases; bases outside gene matches: 9. CDR3 length: 16 residues.

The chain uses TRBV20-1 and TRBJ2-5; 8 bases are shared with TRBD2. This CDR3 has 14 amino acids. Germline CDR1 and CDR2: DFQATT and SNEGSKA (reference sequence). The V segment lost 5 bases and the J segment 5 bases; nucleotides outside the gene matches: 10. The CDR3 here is CSALSGDSWETQYF. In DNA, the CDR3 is TGCAGTGCTCTTAGCGGGGATTCCTGGGAGACCCAGTACTTC.

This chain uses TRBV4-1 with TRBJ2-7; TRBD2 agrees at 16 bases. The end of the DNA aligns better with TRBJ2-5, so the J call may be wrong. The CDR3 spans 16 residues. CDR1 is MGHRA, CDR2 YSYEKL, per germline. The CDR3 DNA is TGCGCCAGCAGCTTGGGGACTAGCGGGAGGGCGGAGACCCAGTACTTC. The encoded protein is CASSLGTSGRAETQYF.

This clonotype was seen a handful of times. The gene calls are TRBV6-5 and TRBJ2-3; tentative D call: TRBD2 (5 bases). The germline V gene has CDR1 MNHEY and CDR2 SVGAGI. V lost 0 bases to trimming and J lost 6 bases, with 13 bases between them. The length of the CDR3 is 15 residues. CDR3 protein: CASSYSRAPSDTQYF. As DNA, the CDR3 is TGTGCCAGCAGTTACTCGAGGGCACCTTCCGATACGCAGTATTTT.

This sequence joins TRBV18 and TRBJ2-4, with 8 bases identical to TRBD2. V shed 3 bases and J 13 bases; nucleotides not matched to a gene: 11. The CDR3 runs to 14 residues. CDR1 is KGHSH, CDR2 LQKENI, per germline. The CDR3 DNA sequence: TGTGCCAGCTCACCCGGGAGGGAGAAGGGGGAGCAGTACTTC. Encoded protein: CASSPGREKGEQYF.

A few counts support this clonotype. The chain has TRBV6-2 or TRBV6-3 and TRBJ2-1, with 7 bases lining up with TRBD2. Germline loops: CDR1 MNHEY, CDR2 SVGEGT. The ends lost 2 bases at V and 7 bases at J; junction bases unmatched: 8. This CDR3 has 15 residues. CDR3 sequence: CASSYAGEGRNEQFF. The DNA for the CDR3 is TGTGCCAGCAGTTACGCCGGGGAGGGCCGGAATGAGCAGTTCTTC.

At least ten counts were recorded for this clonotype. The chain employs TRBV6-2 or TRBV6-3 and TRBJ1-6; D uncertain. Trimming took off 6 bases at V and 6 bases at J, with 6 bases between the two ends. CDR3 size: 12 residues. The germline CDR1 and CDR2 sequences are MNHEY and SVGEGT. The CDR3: CASRGSNSPLHF. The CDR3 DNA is TGTGCCAGCAGGGGGAGTAATTCACCCCTCCACTTT.

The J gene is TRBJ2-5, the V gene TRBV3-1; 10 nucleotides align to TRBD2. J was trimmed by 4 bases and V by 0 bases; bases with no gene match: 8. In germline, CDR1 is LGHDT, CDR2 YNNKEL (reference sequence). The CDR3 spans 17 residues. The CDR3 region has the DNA TGTGCCAGCAGCCAAGAGAATAGCGGGAGGTTTGGAGAGACCCAGTACTTC. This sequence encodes CASSQENSGRFGETQYF.

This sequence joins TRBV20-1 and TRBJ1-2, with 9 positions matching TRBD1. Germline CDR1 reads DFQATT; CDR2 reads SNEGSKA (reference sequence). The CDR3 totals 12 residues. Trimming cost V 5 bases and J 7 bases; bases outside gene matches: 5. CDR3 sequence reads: CSALQGASGYTF. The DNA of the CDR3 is TGCAGTGCTCTACAGGGGGCGAGTGGCTACACCTTC.

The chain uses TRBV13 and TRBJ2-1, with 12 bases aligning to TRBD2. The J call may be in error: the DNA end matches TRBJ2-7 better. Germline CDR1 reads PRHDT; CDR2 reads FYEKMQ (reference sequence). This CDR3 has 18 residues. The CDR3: CASSLLPSGGAPYNEQYF. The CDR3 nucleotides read TGTGCCAGCAGCTTGCTACCTAGCGGGGGGGCCCCCTACAATGAGCAGTACTTC.

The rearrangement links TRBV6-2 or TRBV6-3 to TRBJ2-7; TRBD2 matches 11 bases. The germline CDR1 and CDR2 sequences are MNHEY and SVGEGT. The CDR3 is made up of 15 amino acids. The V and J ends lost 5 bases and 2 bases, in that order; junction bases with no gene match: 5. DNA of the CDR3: TGTGCCAGCAGTCCGGGACTAGCGGTTCCCTACGAGCAGTACTTC. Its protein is CASSPGLAVPYEQYF.

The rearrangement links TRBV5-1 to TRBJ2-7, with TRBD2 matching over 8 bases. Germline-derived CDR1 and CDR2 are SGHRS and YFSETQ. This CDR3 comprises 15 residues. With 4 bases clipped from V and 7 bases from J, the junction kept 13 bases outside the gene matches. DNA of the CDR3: TGCGCCAGCAGCCCCAACGGGGGGGCCAGCAATGAGCAGTACTTC. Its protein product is CASSPNGGASNEQYF.

In DNA, the CDR3 is TGTGCCAGCAGCCACGGAGTGGTAGAGGTTCAGGGCTGGAACTCCTACGAGCAGTACTTC. Translating gives CASSHGVVEVQGWNSYEQYF. The rearrangement uses TRBV4-2 and TRBJ2-7, with D maybe TRBD1 (5 bases). The CDR3 is made up of 20 amino acids. Germline V gives CDR1 LGHNA, CDR2 YNFKEQ. Trimming shortened V by 3 bases and J by 0 bases, and 27 bases separated the two germline ends.

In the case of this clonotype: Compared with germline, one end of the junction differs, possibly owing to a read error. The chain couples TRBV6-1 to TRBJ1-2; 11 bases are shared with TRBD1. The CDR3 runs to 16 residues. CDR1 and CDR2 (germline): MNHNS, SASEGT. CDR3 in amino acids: CASSDGTGGRNCGYTF. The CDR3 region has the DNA TGTGCCAGCAGTGATGGGACAGGGGGAAGGAACTGTGGCTACACCTTC.

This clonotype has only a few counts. The CDR3 reads CASSRRGSRYTF. The CDR3 nucleotides are TGCGCCAGCAGCAGGCGGGGATCGCGCTACACCTTC. The chain combines TRBV5-1 with TRBJ1-2; no firm D call. The CDR3 is 12 amino acids. Germline CDR1 and CDR2: SGHRS and YFSETQ. Trimming stripped 4 bases from V and 9 bases from J, with 13 bases between.

CDR3 protein: CSVKTSGVYEQYF. CDR3 nucleotide sequence: TGCAGTGTTAAGACTAGCGGGGTGTACGAGCAGTACTTC. The rearrangement links TRBV20-1 to TRBJ2-7; TRBD2 agrees at 11 bases. CDR1 is DFQATT and CDR2 is SNEGSKA in the germline V gene (reference sequence). There are 13 residues in the CDR3. V shed 7 bases and J 4 bases; nucleotides not matched to a gene: 6.

CDR3 residues: CASSQGPGWREQYF. The CDR3 nucleotides read TGCGCCAGCAGCCAAGGTCCAGGGTGGCGCGAGCAGTACTTC. This chain uses TRBV4-1 with TRBJ2-7; weak D call: TRBD1 (5 bases). CDR3 size: 14 residues. The V end was cut by 1 base, the J end by 6 bases, with 13 bases between. CDR1 is MGHRA, CDR2 YSYEKL, per germline.